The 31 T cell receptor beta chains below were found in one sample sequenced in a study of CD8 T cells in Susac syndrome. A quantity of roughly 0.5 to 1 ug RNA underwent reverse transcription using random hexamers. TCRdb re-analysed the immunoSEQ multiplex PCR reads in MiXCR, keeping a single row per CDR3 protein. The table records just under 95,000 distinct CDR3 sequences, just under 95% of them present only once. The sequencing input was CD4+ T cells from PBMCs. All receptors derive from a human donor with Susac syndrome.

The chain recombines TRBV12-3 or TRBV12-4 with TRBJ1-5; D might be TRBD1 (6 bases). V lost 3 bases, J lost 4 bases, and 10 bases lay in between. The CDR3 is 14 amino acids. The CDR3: CASSFGDTNQPQHF. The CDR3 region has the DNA TGTGCCAGCAGTTTTGGGGACACAAATCAGCCCCAGCATTTT.

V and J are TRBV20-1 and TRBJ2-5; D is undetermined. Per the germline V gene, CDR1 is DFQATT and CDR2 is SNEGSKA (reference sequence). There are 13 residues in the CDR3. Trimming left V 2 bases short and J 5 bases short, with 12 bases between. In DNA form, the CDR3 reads TGCAGTGCTAGAAGTACTTTTGGGGAGACCCAGTACTTC. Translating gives CSARSTFGETQYF.

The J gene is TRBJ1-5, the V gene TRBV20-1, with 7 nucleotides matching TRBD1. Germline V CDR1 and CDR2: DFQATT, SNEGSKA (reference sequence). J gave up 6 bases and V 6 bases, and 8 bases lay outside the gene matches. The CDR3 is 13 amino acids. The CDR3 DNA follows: TGCAGTGCAAACAGGGGAGATGCTCAGCCCCAGCATTTT. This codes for CSANRGDAQPQHF.

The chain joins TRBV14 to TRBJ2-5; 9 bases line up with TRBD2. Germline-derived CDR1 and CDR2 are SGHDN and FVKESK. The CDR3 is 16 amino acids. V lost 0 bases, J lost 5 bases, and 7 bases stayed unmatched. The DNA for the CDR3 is TGTGCCAGCAGCCAAGACGCCCTAGCGGGGTTTGAGACCCAGTACTTC. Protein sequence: CASSQDALAGFETQYF.

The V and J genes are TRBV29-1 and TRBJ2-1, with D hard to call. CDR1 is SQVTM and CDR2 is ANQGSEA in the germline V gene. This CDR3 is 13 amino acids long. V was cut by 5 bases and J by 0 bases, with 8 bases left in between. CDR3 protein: CSVRIGSYNEQFF. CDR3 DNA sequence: TGCAGCGTTCGAATCGGCTCCTACAATGAGCAGTTCTTC.

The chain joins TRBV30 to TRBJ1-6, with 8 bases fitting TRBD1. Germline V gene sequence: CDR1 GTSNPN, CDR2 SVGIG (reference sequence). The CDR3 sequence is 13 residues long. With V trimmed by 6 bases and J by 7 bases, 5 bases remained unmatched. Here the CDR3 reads CACHRGLNSPLHF. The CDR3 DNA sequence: TGTGCCTGCCACAGGGGGTTAAATTCACCCCTCCACTTT.

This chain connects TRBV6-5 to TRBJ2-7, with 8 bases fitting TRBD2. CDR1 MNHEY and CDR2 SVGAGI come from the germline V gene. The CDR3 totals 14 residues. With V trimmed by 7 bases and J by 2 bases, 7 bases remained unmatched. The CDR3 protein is CASKKRGNPYEQYF. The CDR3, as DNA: TGTGCCAGCAAAAAGCGGGGGAATCCCTACGAGCAGTACTTC.

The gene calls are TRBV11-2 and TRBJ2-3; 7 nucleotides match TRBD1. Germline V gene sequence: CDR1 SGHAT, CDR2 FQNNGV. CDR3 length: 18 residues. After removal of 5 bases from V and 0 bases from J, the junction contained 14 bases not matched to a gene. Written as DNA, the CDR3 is TGTGCCAGCAGCCATCCGAAGGGGGCCGCCTTGAGCACAGATACGCAGTATTTT. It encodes CASSHPKGAALSTDTQYF.

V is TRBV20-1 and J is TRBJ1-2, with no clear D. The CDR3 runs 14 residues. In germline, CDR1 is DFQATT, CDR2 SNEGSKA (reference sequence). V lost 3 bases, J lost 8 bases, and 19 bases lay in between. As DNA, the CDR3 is TGCAGTGCTAGGAGGCCAGATACTCCGGGGGGCTACACCTTC. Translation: CSARRPDTPGGYTF.

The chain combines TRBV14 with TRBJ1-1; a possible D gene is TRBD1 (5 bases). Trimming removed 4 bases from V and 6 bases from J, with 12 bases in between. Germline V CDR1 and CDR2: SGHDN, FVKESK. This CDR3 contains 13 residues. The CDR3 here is CASSRRDLAEAFF. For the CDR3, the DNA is TGTGCCAGCAGCCGGCGGGACCTGGCTGAAGCTTTCTTT.

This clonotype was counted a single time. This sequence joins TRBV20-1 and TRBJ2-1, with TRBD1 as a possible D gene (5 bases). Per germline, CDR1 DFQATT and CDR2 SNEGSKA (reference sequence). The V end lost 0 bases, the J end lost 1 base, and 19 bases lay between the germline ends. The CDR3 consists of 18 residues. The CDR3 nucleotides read TGCAGTGCTAGAGATAAGGAAGCAGGGATATGGTCCTACAATGAGCAGTTCTTC. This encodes CSARDKEAGIWSYNEQFF.

DNA for the CDR3: TGTGCGTCGGGGGGTTCCTTGGCGCAGTATTTT. This codes for CASGGSLAQYF. The V call is TRBV30, the J call TRBJ2-3, with TRBD2 matching 7 bases. Per germline, CDR1 GTSNPN and CDR2 SVGIG (reference sequence). The CDR3 contains 11 residues.

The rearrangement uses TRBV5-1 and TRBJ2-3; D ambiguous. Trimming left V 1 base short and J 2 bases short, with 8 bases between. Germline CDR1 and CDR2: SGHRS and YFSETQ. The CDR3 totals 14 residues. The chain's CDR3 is CASSLTSYTDTQYF. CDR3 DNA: TGCGCCAGCAGCTTGACGAGTTACACAGATACGCAGTATTTT.

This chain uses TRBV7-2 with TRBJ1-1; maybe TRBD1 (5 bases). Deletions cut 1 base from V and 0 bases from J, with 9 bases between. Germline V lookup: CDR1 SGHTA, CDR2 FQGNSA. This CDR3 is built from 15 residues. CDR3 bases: TGTGCCAGCAGCTTAGATGCAGGGATGAACACTGAAGCTTTCTTT. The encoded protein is CASSLDAGMNTEAFF.

The CDR3 region has the DNA TGCAGCTTTTCAAGGGAGAGGGGGGAAGCTTTCTTT. This sequence encodes CSFSRERGEAFF. The rearrangement links TRBV29-1 to TRBJ1-1, with D tentatively TRBD1 (6 bases). Germline V gene sequence: CDR1 SQVTM, CDR2 ANQGSEA. V lost 8 bases to trimming and J lost 8 bases, with 18 bases between them. CDR3 length: 12 residues.

The CDR3 reads CSARLLDDGAKNIQYF. In nucleotides, the CDR3 is TGCAGTGCTCGACTGTTGGACGACGGAGCCAAAAACATTCAGTACTTC. The gene calls are TRBV20-1 and TRBJ2-4; D is unresolved. Germline CDR1 DFQATT, CDR2 SNEGSKA (reference sequence). The CDR3 runs 16 residues. The V gene lost 5 bases and the J gene lost 0 bases, with 17 bases spanning the gap.

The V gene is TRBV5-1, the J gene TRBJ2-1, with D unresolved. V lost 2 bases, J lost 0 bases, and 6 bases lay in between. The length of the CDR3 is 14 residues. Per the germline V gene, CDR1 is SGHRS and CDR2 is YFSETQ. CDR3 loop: CASSLPSSYNEQFF. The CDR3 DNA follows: TGCGCCAGCAGCTTACCCAGCTCCTACAATGAGCAGTTCTTC.

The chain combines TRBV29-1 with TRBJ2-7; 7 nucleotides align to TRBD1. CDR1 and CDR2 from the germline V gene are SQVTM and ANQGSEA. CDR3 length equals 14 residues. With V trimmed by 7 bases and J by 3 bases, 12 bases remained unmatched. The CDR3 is CSALTRDSYYEQYF. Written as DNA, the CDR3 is TGCAGCGCTCTAACCCGGGACAGCTACTACGAGCAGTACTTC.

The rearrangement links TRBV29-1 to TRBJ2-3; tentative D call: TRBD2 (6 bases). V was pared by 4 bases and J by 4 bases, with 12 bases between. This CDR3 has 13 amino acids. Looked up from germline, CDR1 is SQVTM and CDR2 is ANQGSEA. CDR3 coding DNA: TGCAGCGTTGCGGCTACTAGCTCAGATACGCAGTATTTT. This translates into CSVAATSSDTQYF.

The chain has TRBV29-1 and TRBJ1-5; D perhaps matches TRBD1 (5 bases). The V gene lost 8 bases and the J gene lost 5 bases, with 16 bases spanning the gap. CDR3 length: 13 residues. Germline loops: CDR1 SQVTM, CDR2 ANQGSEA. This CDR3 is CSFRGGDHQPQHF. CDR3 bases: TGCAGCTTTCGGGGCGGTGATCATCAGCCCCAGCATTTT.

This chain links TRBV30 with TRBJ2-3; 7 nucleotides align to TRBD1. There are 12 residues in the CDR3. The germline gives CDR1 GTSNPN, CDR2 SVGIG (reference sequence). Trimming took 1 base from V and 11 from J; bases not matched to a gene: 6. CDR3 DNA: TGTGCCTGGAGTGCTGGGACAGAGAAGCAGTATTTT. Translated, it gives CAWSAGTEKQYF. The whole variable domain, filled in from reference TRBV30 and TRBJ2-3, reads SQTIHQWPATLVQPVGSPLSLECTVEGTSNPNLYWYRQAAGRGLQLLFYSVGIGQISSEVPQNLSASRPQDRQFILSSKKLLLSDSGFYLCAWSAGTEKQYFGPGTRLTVL.

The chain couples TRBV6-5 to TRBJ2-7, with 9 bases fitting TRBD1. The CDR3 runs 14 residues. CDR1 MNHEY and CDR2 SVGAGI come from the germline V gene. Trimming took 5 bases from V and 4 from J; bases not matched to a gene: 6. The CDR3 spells CASSLAGTGYEQYF. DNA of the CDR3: TGTGCCAGCAGTCTTGCCGGGACAGGGTACGAGCAGTACTTC.

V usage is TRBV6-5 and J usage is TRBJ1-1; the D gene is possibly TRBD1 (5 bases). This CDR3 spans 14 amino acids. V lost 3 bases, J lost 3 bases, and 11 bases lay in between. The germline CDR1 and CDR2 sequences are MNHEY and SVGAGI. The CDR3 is CASSYAIRDTEAFF. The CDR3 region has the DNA TGTGCCAGCAGTTATGCGATCAGGGACACTGAAGCTTTCTTT.

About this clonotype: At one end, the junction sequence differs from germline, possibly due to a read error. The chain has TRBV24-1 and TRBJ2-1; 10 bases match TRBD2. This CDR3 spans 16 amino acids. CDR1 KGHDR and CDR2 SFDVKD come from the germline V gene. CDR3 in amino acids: CASSDQTGLASDEQFF. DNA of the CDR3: TGTGCCTCCAGTGACCAAACGGGACTAGCGAGCGATGAGCAGTTCTTC.

The CDR3 region is CASSLWQTGTQPQHF. The CDR3 bases are TGTGCCAGCAGCTTGTGGCAAACGGGGACTCAACCCCAGCATTTT. The rearrangement links TRBV5-6 to TRBJ1-5, with D possibly matching TRBD1 (5 bases). Trimming shortened V by 1 base and J by 10 bases, and 18 bases separated the two germline ends. CDR1 and CDR2 (germline): SGHDT, YYEEEE. The CDR3 spans 15 residues. Filled out from reference TRBV5-6 and TRBJ1-5, the complete variable domain reads DAGVTQSPTHLIKTRGQQVTLRCSPKSGHDTVSWYQQALGQGPQFIFQYYEEEERQRGNFPDRFSGHQFPNYSSELNVNALLLGDSALYLCASSLWQTGTQPQHFGDGTRLSIL.

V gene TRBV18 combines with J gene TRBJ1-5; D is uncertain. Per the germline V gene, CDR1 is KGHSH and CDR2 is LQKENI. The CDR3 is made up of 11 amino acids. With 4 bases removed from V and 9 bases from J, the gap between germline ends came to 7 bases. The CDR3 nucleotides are TGTGCCAGCTCACGGGGTGGGCCCCAGCATTTT. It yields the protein CASSRGGPQHF.

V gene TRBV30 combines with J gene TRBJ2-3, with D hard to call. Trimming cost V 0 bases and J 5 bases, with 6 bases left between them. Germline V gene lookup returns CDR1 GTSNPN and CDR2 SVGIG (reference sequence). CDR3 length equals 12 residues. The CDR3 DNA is TGTGCCTGGAGTGTAAGGGAAGATACGCAGTATTTT. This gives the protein CAWSVREDTQYF.

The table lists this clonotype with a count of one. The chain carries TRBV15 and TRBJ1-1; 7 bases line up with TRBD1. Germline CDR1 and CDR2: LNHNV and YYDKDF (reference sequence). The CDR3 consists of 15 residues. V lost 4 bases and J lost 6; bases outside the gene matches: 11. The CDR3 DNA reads TGTGCCACCAGCAAGAGTACAGGGGTTTGGGCTGAAGCTTTCTTT. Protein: CATSKSTGVWAEAFF.

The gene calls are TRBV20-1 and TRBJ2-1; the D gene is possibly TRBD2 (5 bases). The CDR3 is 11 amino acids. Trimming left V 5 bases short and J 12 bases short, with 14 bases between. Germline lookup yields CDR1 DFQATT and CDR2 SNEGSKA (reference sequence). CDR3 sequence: CSAGELAGQFF. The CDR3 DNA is TGCAGTGCTGGGGAGCTTGCTGGGCAGTTCTTC.

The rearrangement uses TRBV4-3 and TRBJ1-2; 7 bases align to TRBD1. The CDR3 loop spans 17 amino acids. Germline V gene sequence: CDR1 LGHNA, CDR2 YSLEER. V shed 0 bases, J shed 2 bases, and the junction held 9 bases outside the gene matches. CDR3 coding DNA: TGCGCCAGCAGCCAAGATAGGGGAGACAGGGCCAACTATGGCTACACCTTC. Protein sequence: CASSQDRGDRANYGYTF.

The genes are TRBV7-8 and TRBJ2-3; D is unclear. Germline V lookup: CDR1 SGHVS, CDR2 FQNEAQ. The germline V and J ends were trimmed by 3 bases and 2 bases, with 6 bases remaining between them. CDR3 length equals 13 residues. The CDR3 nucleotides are TGTGCCAGCAGCTTGGCGCCCACAGATACGCAGTATTTT. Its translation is CASSLAPTDTQYF.